The 6 T cell receptor beta chains presented below share a single source sample, sequenced in a study of cytomegalovirus exposure and HLA in healthy donors. Both 60 Vbeta primers and 13 Jbeta primers went into the PCR. TCRdb's table, derived via immunoSEQ multiplex PCR, lists solely in-frame clones and lacks some. This table holds about 140,000 clones, 80% found once. Material for sequencing was PBMCs. These receptors were obtained from a male donor in good health and CMV-seronegative.

The genes are TRBV19 and TRBJ1-1; D not resolved. The CDR3 spans 13 residues. Trimming took 3 bases from V and 1 from J, leaving 6 bases between them. Germline V CDR1 and CDR2: LNHDA, SQIVND (reference sequence). The CDR3: CASSISQNTEAFF. Here the CDR3 DNA reads TGTGCCAGTAGTATTTCACAGAACACTGAAGCTTTCTTT.

J is TRBJ1-1 and V is TRBV7-2, with 7 bases lining up with TRBD1. The germline V gene encodes CDR1 SGHTA and CDR2 FQGNSA. Trimming took 5 bases from V and 4 from J; bases not matched to a gene: 4. This CDR3 has 13 amino acids. CDR3 nucleotides: TGTGCCAGCAGCGTCCGACAGGGCACTGAAGCTTTCTTT. This encodes CASSVRQGTEAFF.

The chain employs TRBV5-6 and TRBJ2-2; the match to TRBD2 covers 8 bases. Germline V CDR1 and CDR2: SGHDT, YYEEEE. The CDR3 is 17 amino acids. V shed 0 bases, J shed 6 bases, and the junction held 10 bases outside the gene matches. The CDR3 DNA is TGTGCCAGCAGCTTGGCCAGGGGACTAGGGGTCGCCGGGGAGCTGTTTTTT. Amino acid sequence: CASSLARGLGVAGELFF.

This chain links TRBV6-1 with TRBJ1-2; perhaps TRBD1 as D (5 bases). The CDR3 consists of 12 residues. Germline V gene lookup returns CDR1 MNHNS and CDR2 SASEGT. The V end lost 7 bases, the J end lost 8 bases, and 14 bases lay between the germline ends. CDR3 in amino acids: CASTPGGLGYTF. In nucleotides, the CDR3 is TGTGCCAGCACCCCCGGGGGTTTGGGCTACACCTTC.

The CDR3 is CASTRRPNSLTDTQYF. CDR3 in DNA: TGTGCCAGCACGAGGCGGCCCAACTCGTTGACAGATACGCAGTATTTT. The chain is built from TRBV27 and TRBJ2-3, with no clear D. The germline V gene encodes CDR1 MNHEY and CDR2 SMNVEV (reference sequence). V lost 7 bases, J lost 3 bases, and 20 bases lay in between. The CDR3 contains 16 residues.

The rearrangement joins TRBV9 to TRBJ2-2; a weak D match, TRBD2 (6 bases). From germline, CDR1 is SGDLS and CDR2 YYNGEE. The CDR3 runs 14 residues. Trimming removed 3 bases from V and 1 base from J, with 7 bases in between. The CDR3 nucleotides are TGTGCCAGCAGCGGGAGGGGGAACACCGGGGAGCTGTTTTTT. This gives the protein CASSGRGNTGELFF.